Shown below are 14 T cell receptor beta chains from a single sample sequenced in a study of CD8 T cells in Susac syndrome (dated by TCRdb to about 2019). The library was prepared using the immunoSEQ multiplex PCR assay. RNA was extracted with the RNeasy kit and roughly 0.45 to 1 ug was reverse transcribed using random hexamers. In TCRdb, the public reads were trimmed at Q25 with fastp and aligned with MiXCR, with productive beta chains retained. Identical CDR3 protein sequences are pooled into one entry, listed with their most common genes and DNA. The sample table holds 100,000 to 150,000 distinct CDR3 sequences, of which around 96% were seen once. The ten largest clones take up 0.21% of the sample. The sequenced sample consisted of CD8+ T cells from PBMCs. The receptors derive from a human donor with Susac syndrome.

The rearrangement links TRBV12-3 or TRBV12-4 to TRBJ1-2; no definite D call. The CDR3 spans 12 residues. Deletions cut 4 bases from V and 8 bases from J, with 11 bases between. CDR3 loop: CASSSTALGYTF. The CDR3 region has the DNA TGTGCCAGCAGTTCGACCGCTTTAGGCTACACCTTC.

The V call is TRBV4-1, the J call TRBJ2-7; TRBD2 is a possible D gene (5 bases). V was shortened by 1 base and J by 4 bases, with 8 bases between the two germline ends. The CDR3 has 13 amino acids. Germline assignment: CDR1 MGHRA and CDR2 YSYEKL. DNA for the CDR3: TGCGCCAGCAGCCAAGTCGGGGATTACGAGCAGTACTTC. Translating it yields CASSQVGDYEQYF.

The chain carries TRBV3-1 and TRBJ2-1; D is perhaps TRBD1 (5 bases). V shed 0 bases and J shed 5 bases, with 5 bases lying between them. Germline V lookup: CDR1 LGHDT, CDR2 YNNKEL (reference sequence). This CDR3 has 13 residues. The CDR3 nucleotides read TGTGCCAGCAGCCAAGAACAGGACAATGAGCAGTTCTTC. Amino acid sequence: CASSQEQDNEQFF.

The V gene is TRBV4-1, the J gene TRBJ2-1, with 9 bases lining up with TRBD2. CDR3 length: 17 amino acids. Germline lookup yields CDR1 MGHRA and CDR2 YSYEKL. The ends lost 2 bases at V and 0 bases at J; junction bases unmatched: 5. The CDR3 bases are TGCGCCAGCAGCCAACCATTAGCGGGAGTCTCCTACAATGAGCAGTTCTTC. As protein: CASSQPLAGVSYNEQFF.

This chain uses TRBV12-3 or TRBV12-4 with TRBJ2-1; TRBD1 might be the D (7 bases). This CDR3 contains 15 residues. V dropped 6 bases and J dropped 11 bases, with 23 bases sitting between them. CDR3 nucleotides: TGTGCCAGCAGCTCCCGCGGGGTCTCAGGGGGAAAGCAGTTCTTC. Its translation is CASSSRGVSGGKQFF.

This clonotype was observed a handful of times. The chain recombines TRBV7-8 with TRBJ2-7; unclear D gene. The CDR3 is 14 amino acids. V was clipped by 1 base and J by 1 base, with 8 bases between them. Germline V gene data show CDR1 as SGHVS and CDR2 as FQNEAQ. Here the CDR3 DNA reads TGTGCCAGCAGCTTAGTTCCGGAGTCCTACGAGCAGTACTTC. This translates into CASSLVPESYEQYF.

The sample holds a few counts of this clonotype. V usage is TRBV13 and J usage is TRBJ2-1; TRBD2 matches at 8 bases. V lost 1 base, J lost 8 bases, and 7 bases stayed unmatched. CDR3 length: 15 amino acids. In germline, CDR1 is PRHDT, CDR2 FYEKMQ (reference sequence). The CDR3 protein is CASSLEGLDTYEQFF. Written as DNA, the CDR3 is TGTGCCAGCAGCTTAGAGGGACTAGATACCTATGAGCAGTTCTTC.

The V call is TRBV5-6, the J call TRBJ2-7, with D maybe TRBD2 (5 bases). The CDR3 is 17 amino acids. Trimming stripped 0 bases from V and 3 bases from J, with 19 bases between. The germline V gene has CDR1 SGHDT and CDR2 YYEEEE. CDR3 DNA: TGTGCCAGCAGCTTGGGGCTCTACTGGACCGAGGGCTACGAGCAGTACTTC. Protein product: CASSLGLYWTEGYEQYF.

This clonotype was found once. J is TRBJ1-2 and V is TRBV4-3, with D unresolved. Looked up from germline, CDR1 is LGHNA and CDR2 is YSLEER. V was cut by 0 bases and J by 6 bases, with 11 bases left in between. The CDR3 has 14 amino acids. The CDR3 DNA reads as TGCGCCAGCAGCCAAGATCTTGGTGCCAATGGCTACACCTTC. This sequence encodes CASSQDLGANGYTF.

The V gene is TRBV20-1, the J gene TRBJ1-6; D remains ambiguous. V was shortened by 0 bases and J by 2 bases, with 5 bases between the two germline ends. Per the germline V gene, CDR1 is DFQATT and CDR2 is SNEGSKA (reference sequence). The CDR3 sequence is 14 residues long. CDR3 DNA sequence: TGCAGTGCTAGAGATCGGCCCTATAATTCACCCCTCCACTTT. It yields the protein CSARDRPYNSPLHF.

J is TRBJ1-2 and V is TRBV30; D is ambiguous. V lost 3 bases, J lost 8 bases, and 13 bases lay in between. Germline values: CDR1 GTSNPN, CDR2 SVGIG (reference sequence). This CDR3 region has 12 residues. DNA for the CDR3: TGTGCCTGGAGAGATAACGCGTGGGGCTACACCTTC. This encodes CAWRDNAWGYTF. Variable domain in full (rest from reference TRBV30 and TRBJ1-2): SQTIHQWPATLVQPVGSPLSLECTVEGTSNPNLYWYRQAAGRGLQLLFYSVGIGQISSEVPQNLSASRPQDRQFILSSKKLLLSDSGFYLCAWRDNAWGYTFGSGTRLTVV.

The gene calls are TRBV19 and TRBJ2-3, with 7 bases identical to TRBD2. Germline V gene sequence: CDR1 LNHDA, CDR2 SQIVND (reference sequence). The V and J ends lost 6 bases and 1 base, in that order; junction bases with no gene match: 7. The CDR3 is 15 residues long. CDR3 coding DNA: TGTGCCAGTAGCAGAGATCGGGAGGGCACAGATACGCAGTATTTT. This translates into CASSRDREGTDTQYF.

The CDR3 reads CAISEPGLQETQYF. As DNA, the CDR3 is TGTGCCATCAGTGAGCCAGGCCTCCAAGAGACCCAGTACTTC. The gene calls are TRBV10-3 and TRBJ2-5, with D uncertain. Germline CDR1 and CDR2: ENHRY and SYGVKD. V gave up 2 bases and J gave up 1 base, with 8 bases separating them. This CDR3 region has 14 residues.

The chain joins TRBV28 to TRBJ2-6; possible D gene TRBD2, 6 bases. Trimming stripped 6 bases from V and 0 bases from J, with 12 bases between. The CDR3 length is 16 residues. CDR1 is MDHEN and CDR2 is SYDVKM in the germline V gene. CDR3 DNA sequence: TGTGCCAGCAGCGCCCGGGGGAGCTCTGGGGCCAACGTCCTGACTTTC. It yields the protein CASSARGSSGANVLTF. Supplemented by reference TRBV28 and TRBJ2-6, the full variable domain reads DVKVTQSSRYLVKRTGEKVFLECVQDMDHENMFWYRQDPGLGLRLIYFSYDVKMKEKGDIPEGYSVSREKKERFSLILESASTNQTSMYLCASSARGSSGANVLTFGAGSRLTVL.